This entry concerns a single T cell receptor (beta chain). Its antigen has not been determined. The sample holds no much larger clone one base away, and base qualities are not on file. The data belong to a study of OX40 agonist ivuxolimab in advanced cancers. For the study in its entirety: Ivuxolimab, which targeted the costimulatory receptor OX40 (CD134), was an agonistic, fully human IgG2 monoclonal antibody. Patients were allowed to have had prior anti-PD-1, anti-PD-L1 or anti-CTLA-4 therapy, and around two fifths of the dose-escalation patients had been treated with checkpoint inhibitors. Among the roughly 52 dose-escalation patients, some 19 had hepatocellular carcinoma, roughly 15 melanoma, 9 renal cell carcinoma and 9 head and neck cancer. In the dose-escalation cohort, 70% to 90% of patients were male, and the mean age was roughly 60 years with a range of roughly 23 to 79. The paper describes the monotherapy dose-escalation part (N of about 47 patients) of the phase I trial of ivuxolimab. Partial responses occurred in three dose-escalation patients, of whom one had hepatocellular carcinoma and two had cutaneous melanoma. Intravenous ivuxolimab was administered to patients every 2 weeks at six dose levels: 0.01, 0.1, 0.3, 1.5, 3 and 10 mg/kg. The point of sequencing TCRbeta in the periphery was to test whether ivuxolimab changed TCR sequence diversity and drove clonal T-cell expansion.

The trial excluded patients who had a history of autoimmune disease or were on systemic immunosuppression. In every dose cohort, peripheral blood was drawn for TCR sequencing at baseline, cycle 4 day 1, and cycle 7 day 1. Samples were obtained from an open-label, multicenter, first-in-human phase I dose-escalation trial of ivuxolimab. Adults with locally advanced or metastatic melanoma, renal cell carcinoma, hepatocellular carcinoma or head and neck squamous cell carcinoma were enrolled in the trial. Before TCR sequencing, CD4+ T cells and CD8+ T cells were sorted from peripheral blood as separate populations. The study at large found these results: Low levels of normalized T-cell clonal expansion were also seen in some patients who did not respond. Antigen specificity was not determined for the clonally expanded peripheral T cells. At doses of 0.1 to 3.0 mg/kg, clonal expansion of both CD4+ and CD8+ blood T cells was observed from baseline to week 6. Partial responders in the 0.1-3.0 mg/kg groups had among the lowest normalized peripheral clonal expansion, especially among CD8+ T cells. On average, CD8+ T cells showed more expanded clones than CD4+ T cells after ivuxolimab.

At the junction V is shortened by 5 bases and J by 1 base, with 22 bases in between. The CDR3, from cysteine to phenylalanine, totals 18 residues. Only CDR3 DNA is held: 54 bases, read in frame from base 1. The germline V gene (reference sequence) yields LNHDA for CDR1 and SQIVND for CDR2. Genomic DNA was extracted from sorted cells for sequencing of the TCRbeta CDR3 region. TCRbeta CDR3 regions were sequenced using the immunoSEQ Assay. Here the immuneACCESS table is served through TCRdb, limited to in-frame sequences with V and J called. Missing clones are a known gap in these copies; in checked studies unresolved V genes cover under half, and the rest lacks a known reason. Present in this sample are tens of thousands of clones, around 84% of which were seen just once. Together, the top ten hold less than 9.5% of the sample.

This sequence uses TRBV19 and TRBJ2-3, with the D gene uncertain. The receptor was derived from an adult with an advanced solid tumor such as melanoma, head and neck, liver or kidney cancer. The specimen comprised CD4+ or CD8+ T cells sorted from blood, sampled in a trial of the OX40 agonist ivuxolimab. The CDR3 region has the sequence CASSSRHLTGPGTDTQYF. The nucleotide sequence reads TGTGCCAGTAGTTCCCGGCATCTTACTGGGCCGGGCACAGATACGCAGTATTTT.